A single sample is the source of the 26 T cell receptor beta chains below, sequenced in a study of HIV-infected patients and healthy controls. TCRdb analysed the 5' RACE reads with MiXCR anew, one entry per CDR3 protein. The sample contains about 67,000 distinct CDR3 sequences, about a sixth of which appear only once. The sample was CD4+ T cells from blood. All receptors derive from a human donor in good health.

This clonotype was counted many times. The V and J genes are TRBV28 and TRBJ2-7, with D possibly TRBD1 on 5 matching bases. Germline values: CDR1 MDHEN, CDR2 SYDVKM. The CDR3 runs 16 residues. V was pared by 11 bases and J by 2 bases, with 25 bases between. CDR3 protein: CAAGWSEAGLAYEQYF. The DNA for the CDR3 is TGTGCCGCCGGGTGGAGTGAGGCAGGGCTAGCCTACGAGCAGTACTTC.

This clonotype was seen a few times. The chain links TRBV7-3 to TRBJ2-6; a weak D match, TRBD2 (5 bases). This CDR3 spans 16 amino acids. V was cut by 5 bases and J by 3 bases, with 14 bases left in between. Germline V CDR1 and CDR2: SGHTA, FQGTGA. CDR3 coding DNA: TGTGCCAGCAGCCCCCAAGGGAGAGGTGGGGCCAACGTCCTGACTTTC. Amino acids: CASSPQGRGGANVLTF.

This clonotype came up many times. The chain couples TRBV6-2 or TRBV6-3 to TRBJ2-5; 10 bases fit TRBD2. Germline CDR1 reads MNHEY; CDR2 reads SVGEGT. The length of the CDR3 is 14 residues. The V segment lost 5 bases and the J segment 11 bases; nucleotides outside the gene matches: 11. This chain's CDR3 is CASSRSGGPTVQYF. In DNA, the CDR3 is TGTGCCAGCAGTCGTAGCGGGGGGCCCACCGTACAGTACTTC.

J is TRBJ2-5 and V is TRBV29-1; D unresolved. Germline values: CDR1 SQVTM, CDR2 ANQGSEA. The V gene lost 5 bases and the J gene lost 2 bases, with 15 bases spanning the gap. The CDR3 consists of 14 residues. In DNA form, the CDR3 reads TGCAGCGTTCCGACCAGCTCAAGACAAGAGACCCAGTACTTC. Its protein product is CSVPTSSRQETQYF.

This clonotype was seen a handful of times. The CDR3 spells CASSGQVVNTEAFF. In DNA form, the CDR3 reads TGTGCCAGTAGTGGGCAGGTAGTCAACACTGAAGCTTTCTTT. The genes are TRBV19 and TRBJ1-1; unclear D gene. CDR3 size: 14 residues. Per the germline V gene, CDR1 is LNHDA and CDR2 is SQIVND (reference sequence). V gave up 5 bases and J gave up 2 bases, with 12 bases separating them.

This clonotype was counted between two and nine times. The rearrangement links TRBV7-6 to TRBJ2-7; the match to TRBD1 covers 9 bases. The CDR3 has 15 amino acids. V lost 1 base and J lost 6; bases outside the gene matches: 7. Germline V gene sequence: CDR1 SGHVS, CDR2 FNYEAQ. Here the CDR3 reads CASSLEGQGWTEQYF. CDR3 coding DNA: TGTGCCAGCAGCTTAGAAGGACAGGGGTGGACCGAGCAGTACTTC.

This clonotype was seen only a few times. The rearrangement links TRBV3-1 to TRBJ1-1; 10 bases are shared with TRBD1. Germline assignment: CDR1 LGHDT and CDR2 YNNKEL (reference sequence). CDR3 length: 13 residues. Trimming cost V 6 bases and J 6 bases; bases outside gene matches: 4. CDR3 protein: CASRRTGGPEAFF. The CDR3, as DNA: TGTGCCAGCAGGCGGACAGGGGGTCCTGAAGCTTTCTTT. The variable domain in full, with the rest retrieved from reference TRBV3-1 and TRBJ1-1, is DTAVSQTPKYLVTQMGNDKSIKCEQNLGHDTMYWYKQDSKKFLKIMFSYNNKELIINETVPNRFSPKSPDKAHLNLHINSLELGDSAVYFCASRRTGGPEAFFGQGTRLTVV.

The chain recombines TRBV3-1 with TRBJ2-2; D is uncertain. The CDR3 is 15 residues long. Trimming took off 1 base at V and 8 bases at J, with 14 bases between the two ends. Germline CDR1 and CDR2: LGHDT and YNNKEL (reference sequence). The CDR3 loop reads CASSQGPPVPGELFF. Written as DNA, the CDR3 is TGTGCCAGCAGCCAAGGGCCCCCCGTACCAGGGGAGCTGTTTTTT.

A few counts support this clonotype. The V and J genes are TRBV7-2 and TRBJ2-7; 7 bases fit TRBD1. This CDR3 comprises 15 residues. Germline CDR1 reads SGHTA; CDR2 reads FQGNSA. The V segment lost 5 bases and the J segment 3 bases; nucleotides outside the gene matches: 10. In nucleotides, the CDR3 is TGTGCCAGCAGCACAGGCCCGACAGGGATCTACGAGCAGTACTTC. Its translation is CASSTGPTGIYEQYF.

This chain connects TRBV7-8 to TRBJ2-7; D unclear. Per the germline V gene, CDR1 is SGHVS and CDR2 is FQNEAQ. The CDR3 extends over 13 amino acids. With 5 bases removed from V and 3 bases from J, the gap between germline ends came to 11 bases. CDR3 residues: CASSRSTNYEQYF. CDR3 nucleotides: TGTGCCAGCAGCCGTTCAACAAACTACGAGCAGTACTTC.

In this sample, this clonotype turned up a few times. V and J are TRBV7-9 and TRBJ2-1; the D gene is possibly TRBD1 (6 bases). The length of the CDR3 is 19 residues. Looked up from germline, CDR1 is SEHNR and CDR2 is FQNEAQ (reference sequence). Trimming took off 0 bases at V and 0 bases at J, with 18 bases between the two ends. The CDR3 DNA reads as TGTGCCAGCAGCTTAGCCCGTATTAAGGGACAAAGCTCCTACAATGAGCAGTTCTTC. Protein product: CASSLARIKGQSSYNEQFF.

This clonotype was counted many times. This chain joins TRBV28 and TRBJ1-2; a weak D match, TRBD1 (6 bases). The CDR3 totals 15 residues. Germline lookup yields CDR1 MDHEN and CDR2 SYDVKM. V lost 5 bases to trimming and J lost 3 bases, with 16 bases between them. The CDR3 bases are TGTGCCAGCAGTCCCTCCAGGGGAACACACTATGGCTACACCTTC. As protein: CASSPSRGTHYGYTF.

This chain connects TRBV7-9 to TRBJ1-1, with D hard to call. The V gene's germline CDR1 is SEHNR and CDR2 FQNEAQ (reference sequence). The CDR3 consists of 15 residues. V lost 5 bases to trimming and J lost 0 bases, with 13 bases between them. CDR3 amino acids: CASSVNLPMNTEAFF. Here the CDR3 DNA reads TGTGCCAGCAGCGTGAATCTCCCCATGAACACTGAAGCTTTCTTT.

The chain joins TRBV20-1 to TRBJ1-2; perhaps TRBD1 as D (5 bases). V gave up 1 base and J gave up 2 bases, with 8 bases separating them. The CDR3 has 13 residues. CDR1 is DFQATT, CDR2 SNEGSKA, per germline (reference sequence). The CDR3 nucleotides read TGCAGTGCTAGAGTGGCAGGGAACTATGGCTACACCTTC. Its protein product is CSARVAGNYGYTF.

This clonotype appeared a few times. V gene TRBV19 combines with J gene TRBJ1-5, with a weak D call TRBD1 (5 bases). CDR1 is LNHDA, CDR2 SQIVND, per germline (reference sequence). V gave up 6 bases and J gave up 11 bases, with 11 bases separating them. The CDR3 runs to 11 residues. The CDR3 coding sequence is TGTGCCAGTAGCGGGACTCGAGCCCAGCATTTT. Its translation: CASSGTRAQHF.

The chain couples TRBV20-1 to TRBJ2-1; TRBD2 matches 14 bases. Trimming removed 3 bases from V and 7 bases from J; junction bases left unmatched: 2. This CDR3 has 14 amino acids. In germline, CDR1 is DFQATT, CDR2 SNEGSKA (reference sequence). The CDR3 nucleotides read TGCAGTGCTAGGACTAGCGGGAGGGGAAATGAGCAGTTCTTC. Translated, it gives CSARTSGRGNEQFF.

The chain carries TRBV4-1 and TRBJ1-3; D ambiguous. Germline assignment: CDR1 MGHRA and CDR2 YSYEKL. V lost 0 bases to trimming and J lost 2 bases, with 8 bases between them. The CDR3 is made up of 15 amino acids. CDR3 loop: CASSQESATGNTIYF. CDR3 bases: TGCGCCAGCAGCCAAGAGTCAGCAACTGGAAACACCATATATTTT.

This clonotype was picked up a small number of times. This chain connects TRBV29-1 to TRBJ1-5; D gene ambiguous. Per the germline V gene, CDR1 is SQVTM and CDR2 is ANQGSEA. The length of the CDR3 is 12 residues. Deletions cut 8 bases from V and 11 bases from J, with 19 bases between. CDR3 coding DNA: TGCAGCACACCTTCCCTAGGGCTCACCCAGCATTTT. This sequence encodes CSTPSLGLTQHF.

The V gene is TRBV29-1, the J gene TRBJ1-1; D possibly corresponds to TRBD1 (6 bases). This CDR3 is built from 14 residues. Germline V gene lookup returns CDR1 SQVTM and CDR2 ANQGSEA. V shed 7 bases and J shed 4 bases, with 19 bases lying between them. CDR3 nucleotide sequence: TGCAGCGCTGGGATCCAGGGGTCGAGCACTGAAGCTTTCTTT. This codes for CSAGIQGSSTEAFF.

The V call is TRBV19, the J call TRBJ2-6, with D possibly TRBD2 on 5 matching bases. Germline CDR1 is LNHDA and CDR2 is SQIVND (reference sequence). The CDR3 loop spans 15 amino acids. Trimming cost V 6 bases and J 3 bases, with 12 bases left between them. The CDR3 sequence: CASREGRGGANVLTF. The CDR3 DNA sequence: TGTGCCAGTAGAGAGGGTCGAGGTGGGGCCAACGTCCTGACTTTC.

This clonotype was recorded a few times. The CDR3 DNA is TGTGCCAGCAGTGAAATGGACAGGAACTTCGGGGCCAACGTCCTGACTTTC. This codes for CASSEMDRNFGANVLTF. V usage is TRBV6-1 and J usage is TRBJ2-6, with TRBD1 matching over 7 bases. V gave up 2 bases and J gave up 4 bases; unmatched junction bases: 8. Germline CDR1 and CDR2: MNHNS and SASEGT. The CDR3 is 17 residues long.

The rearrangement joins TRBV20-1 to TRBJ2-3; maybe TRBD2 (7 bases). The V gene lost 1 base and the J gene lost 2 bases, with 13 bases spanning the gap. Germline V gene lookup returns CDR1 DFQATT and CDR2 SNEGSKA (reference sequence). CDR3 length: 15 residues. The DNA of the CDR3 is TGCAGTGCTAGAGCCGGGGGGACAACCACAGATACGCAGTATTTT. Residues: CSARAGGTTTDTQYF.

The table lists this clonotype with many counts. The V gene is TRBV18, the J gene TRBJ1-4, with D hard to call. The ends were cut back, 3 bases at V and 6 bases at J, with 11 bases in the middle. The CDR3 has 14 amino acids. The germline V gene has CDR1 KGHSH and CDR2 LQKENI. CDR3 in DNA: TGTGCCAGCTCACCGACCCAGATCGATGAAAAACTGTTTTTT. Translation: CASSPTQIDEKLFF.

The chain has TRBV29-1 and TRBJ2-3, with a weak D call TRBD2 (5 bases). The V end was cut by 5 bases, the J end by 6 bases, with 15 bases between. There are 13 residues in the CDR3. Germline CDR1 is SQVTM and CDR2 is ANQGSEA. The CDR3 region has the DNA TGCAGCGTTTTAGCGTCCCAGGCGGATACGCAGTATTTT. Translation gives CSVLASQADTQYF.

The chain couples TRBV6-2 or TRBV6-3 to TRBJ1-1; a weak D match, TRBD1 (5 bases). Germline V gene lookup returns CDR1 MNHEY and CDR2 SVGEGT. V lost 6 bases and J lost 2, with 19 bases in between. The CDR3 sequence is 16 residues long. The chain's CDR3 is CASRSNDSRVNTEAFF. The CDR3 DNA sequence: TGTGCCAGCAGGTCCAACGACAGCCGGGTAAACACTGAAGCTTTCTTT.

This sequence joins TRBV12-3 or TRBV12-4 and TRBJ1-1; D gene unclear. This CDR3 is built from 14 residues. Trimming stripped 8 bases from V and 1 base from J, with 14 bases between. The CDR3 DNA is TGTGCCAGCGCCTTGTCCTCCGGGAACACTGAAGCTTTCTTT. It specifies CASALSSGNTEAFF.